This T cell receptor (beta chain) derives from a study of blood T cell repertoires in COVID-19. For the study at large: PBMCs, B-cell-depleted T cells, or T cells were the source of the cDNA or gDNA that made up the material.

The ends lost 4 bases at V and 7 bases at J; junction bases unmatched: 4. CDR1 is LGHDT and CDR2 is YNNKEL in the germline V gene (reference sequence). This CDR3 spans 12 amino acids. Assay: immunoSEQ multiplex PCR; the TCRdb copy retains only in-frame clones and omits some. The sample has 120,000 to 150,000 clones; approximately 80% are singletons. The chain recombines TRBV3-1 (or the pseudogene TRBV3-2) with TRBJ2-7; TRBD1 matches 7 bases. The sample comprised peripheral blood. The TCR comes from a woman aged 45-60 years with acute or convalescent COVID-19. CDR3 sequence: CASSRTGREQYF. In nucleotides, the CDR3 is TGTGCCAGCAGCCGGACAGGTAGGGAGCAGTACTTC.